This T cell receptor beta chain originates from a study of T cells in Graves' hyperthyroidism and ophthalmopathy. Overall study results and limits: Clonotypes that were expanded in thyroid above 0.001 mostly appeared in blood too.

CDR1 is MNHEY and CDR2 is SMNVEV in the germline V gene (reference sequence). The germline V and J ends were trimmed by 0 bases and 8 bases, with 17 bases remaining between them. The CDR3 is made up of 16 amino acids. Concerning this clonotype itself: Its antigen is still unknown.

Amplified TCR beta CDR3 regions derived from RNA transcripts. HTBI primers drove first-round RT-PCR of the TCR CDR3. TCRdb reprocessed the multiplex PCR reads via MiXCR and lists one record per CDR3 protein. Of about 400,000 distinct CDR3 sequences listed, approximately 15% were seen once; the top ten hold around a third. V usage is TRBV27 and J usage is TRBJ2-1, with a possible D match to TRBD2 (5 bases). Sequencing was performed on blood. The clonotype comes from a woman aged 25 to 39 with Graves' hyperthyroidism. The CDR3 is CASSLSMGSPADEQFF. For the CDR3, the DNA is TGTGCCAGCAGTTTATCGATGGGGAGCCCCGCCGATGAGCAGTTCTTC.